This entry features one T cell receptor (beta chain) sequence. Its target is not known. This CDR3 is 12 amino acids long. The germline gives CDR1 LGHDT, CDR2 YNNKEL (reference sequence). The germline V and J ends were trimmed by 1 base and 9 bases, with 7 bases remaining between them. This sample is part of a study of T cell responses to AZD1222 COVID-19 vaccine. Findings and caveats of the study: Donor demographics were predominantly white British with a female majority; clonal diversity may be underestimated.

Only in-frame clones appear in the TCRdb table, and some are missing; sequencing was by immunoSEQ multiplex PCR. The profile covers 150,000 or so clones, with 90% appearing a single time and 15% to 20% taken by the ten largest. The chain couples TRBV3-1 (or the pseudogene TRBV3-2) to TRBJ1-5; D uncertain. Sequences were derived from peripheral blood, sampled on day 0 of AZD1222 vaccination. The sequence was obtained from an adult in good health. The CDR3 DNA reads TGTGCCAGCAGCCAAGGGGCCAGGCCCCAGCATTTT. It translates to CASSQGARPQHF.